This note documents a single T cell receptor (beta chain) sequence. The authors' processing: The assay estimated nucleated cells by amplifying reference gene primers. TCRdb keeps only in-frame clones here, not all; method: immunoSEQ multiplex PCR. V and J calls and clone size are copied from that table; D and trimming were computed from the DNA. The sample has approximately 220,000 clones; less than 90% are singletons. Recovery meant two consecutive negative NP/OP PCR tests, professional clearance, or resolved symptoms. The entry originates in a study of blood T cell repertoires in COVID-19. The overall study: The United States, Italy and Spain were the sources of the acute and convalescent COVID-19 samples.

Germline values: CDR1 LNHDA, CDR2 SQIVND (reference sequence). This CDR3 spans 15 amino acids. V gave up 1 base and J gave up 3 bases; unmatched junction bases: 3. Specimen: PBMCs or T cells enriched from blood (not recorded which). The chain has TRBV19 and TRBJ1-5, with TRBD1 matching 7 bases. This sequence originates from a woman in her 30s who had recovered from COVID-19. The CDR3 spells CASSIGGQINQPQHF. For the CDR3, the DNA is TGTGCCAGTAGTATAGGGGGACAGATCAATCAGCCCCAGCATTTT.